The present T cell receptor beta chain was sequenced within a study of Ad26.COV2.S vaccination and SARS-CoV-2 variants (dated by TCRdb to the early 2020s). As for the study more broadly: TCRbeta repertoire sequencing was used to assess the specificity and breadth of SARS-CoV-2-reactive T cell receptors after Ad26.COV2.S vaccination. The TCR-sequenced set comprised about 30 samples: around 20 Ad26.COV2.S vaccine recipients, 5 placebo recipients and 8 SARS-CoV-2 convalescent individuals.

About this clone itself: Its antigen has not been determined. The sample holds no much larger clone one base away, and base qualities are not on file.

The time point label on this specimen signifies: individuals recovered from natural SARS-CoV-2 infection. The immunoSEQ Assay was the method used to sequence TCRbeta CDR3 regions. After extraction, genomic DNA underwent amplification by bias-controlled multiplex PCR, followed by high-throughput sequencing. As for how the authors treated the data: To quantify the absolute abundance of every unique TCRbeta CDR3 region, sequences were collapsed and filtered. T cell fraction was estimated by normalization of TCRbeta template counts to usable DNA, with usable DNA being measured through amplification of reference genes present in all nucleated cells. Repertoire TCRs were annotated as SARS-CoV-2-specific by exact matching of V gene, CDR3 amino acid sequence and J gene to a known reactive TCR set. The reference SARS-CoV-2 TCR set came from MIRA and was filtered for enrichment in COVID-19-positive ImmuneCODE repertoires, removing public or cross-reactive TCRs. Based on the MIRA antigens, annotated TCRs were further analysed at the level of specific ORF or position within ORF. Breadth was defined as the number of annotated unique rearrangements divided by the total number of unique productive rearrangements, and depth was defined as the summed frequency of the annotated unique rearrangements. Group comparisons of TCR breadth used two-sided Wilcoxon rank-sum tests. Entries here come from immuneACCESS through TCRdb and include only in-frame sequences with V and J called. Some clones fail to appear in such tables; in the studies checked, an unresolved V gene covers under half of the shortfall, and the cause of the remainder is unknown. V, J and clone size derive from that table, while D and trimming were established from the DNA sequence. The sample data list more than 40,000 clones, and approximately 83% of these were observed just once. The ten biggest clones cover roughly 45% of the sample.

Study-level results and caveats: Vaccine and placebo recipients had comparable non-spike TCR breadth, which fits with the vaccine containing only spike. Spike-specific TCR breadth was higher in Ad26.COV2.S recipients than in placebo recipients (P = 0.0014). After vaccination, substantial breadth of spike-specific CD8+ and CD4+ T cell responses was reported. It was noted by the authors that total T cell responses may have been underestimated by the TCR breadth and depth analyses.

The source was peripheral blood, collected after recovery from COVID-19. This TCR derives from a human donor who had recovered from COVID-19.

The base sequence is TGTGCCAGCAGCTTAAGTCGTCTGATGAACACTGAAGCTTTCTTT. Its translation reads: CASSLSRLMNTEAFF. The sequence joins TRBV7-8 to TRBJ1-1, with the D gene uncertain. Reading the germline V gene gives CDR1 SGHVS and CDR2 FQNEAQ. The V and J ends are trimmed by 2 bases and 0 bases, leaving 10 bases between them. The CDR3 runs 15 amino acids, cysteine and phenylalanine included. Only CDR3 DNA remains: 45 bases, in frame from the first base.